This T cell receptor (beta chain) was sequenced for a study of cytomegalovirus exposure and HLA in healthy donors. In its sample, this clone was seen many times. What it recognizes is unknown. The length of the CDR3 is 14 residues. Germline trimming cut 3 bases from V and 3 bases from J; bases unmatched to any gene: 5. Germline CDR1 and CDR2: SGHDT and YYEEEE. With 60 Vbeta and 13 Jbeta primers, the PCR was carried out. Measured with immunoSEQ multiplex PCR; TCRdb has only the in-frame clones, and not every one. The table records approximately 91,000 clones, roughly 86% of them present only once. Findings and caveats of the study: According to a later analysis, donors in an Asian-associated ancestry cluster reportedly had fewer N-insertions than the roughly 720-donor mean. The study dropped some indistinguishable V segments, TRBV6-2 and TRBV6-3 among them. Reported performance of the classifier showed diagnosis of cytomegalovirus status with high specificity and sensitivity.

Everyone who donated was a healthy bone marrow donor. The source is a human donor in good health. The chain has TRBV5-6 and TRBJ2-7, with TRBD2 identical over 8 bases. The sequencing sample was made of PBMCs. The CDR3 loop is CASSSGLGNYEQYF. CDR3 nucleotides: TGTGCCAGCAGCTCGGGACTAGGTAACTACGAGCAGTACTTC. The full variable domain, with the rest looked up from reference TRBV5-6 and TRBJ2-7, is DAGVTQSPTHLIKTRGQQVTLRCSPKSGHDTVSWYQQALGQGPQFIFQYYEEEERQRGNFPDRFSGHQFPNYSSELNVNALLLGDSALYLCASSSGLGNYEQYFGPGTRLTVT.